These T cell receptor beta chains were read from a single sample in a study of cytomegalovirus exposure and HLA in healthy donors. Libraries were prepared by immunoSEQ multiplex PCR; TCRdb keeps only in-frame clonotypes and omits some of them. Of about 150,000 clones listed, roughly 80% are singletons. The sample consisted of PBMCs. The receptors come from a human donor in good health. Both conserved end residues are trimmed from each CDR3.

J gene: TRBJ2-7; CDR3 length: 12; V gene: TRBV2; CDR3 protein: ASSEALYFYEQY
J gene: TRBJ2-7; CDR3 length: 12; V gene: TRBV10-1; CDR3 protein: ASSDWTSVDEQY
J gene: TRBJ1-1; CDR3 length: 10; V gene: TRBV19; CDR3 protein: ATTGRGTEAF
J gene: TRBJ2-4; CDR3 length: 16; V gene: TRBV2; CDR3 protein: ASSGRELHKLAKNIQY
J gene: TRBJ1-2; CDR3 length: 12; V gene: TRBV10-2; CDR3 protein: ASSESVTSYGYT
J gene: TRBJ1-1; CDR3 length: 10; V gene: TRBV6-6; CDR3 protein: ASSSRRDRVF
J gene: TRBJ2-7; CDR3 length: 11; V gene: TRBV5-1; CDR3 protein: ASYRDREGEQY
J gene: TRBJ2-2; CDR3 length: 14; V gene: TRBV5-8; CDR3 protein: ASSSTWGPNTGELF
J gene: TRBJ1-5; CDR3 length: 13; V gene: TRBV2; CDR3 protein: ASSERAGLEKPQH
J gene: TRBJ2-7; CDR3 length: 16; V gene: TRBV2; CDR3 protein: ASSDLGLADFSSYEQY
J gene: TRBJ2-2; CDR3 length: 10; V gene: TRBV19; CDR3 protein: ASLRSTGELF
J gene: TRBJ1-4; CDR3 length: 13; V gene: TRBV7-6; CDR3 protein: ASSVPGQGNEKLF
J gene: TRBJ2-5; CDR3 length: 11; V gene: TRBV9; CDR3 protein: ASGLAVGETQY
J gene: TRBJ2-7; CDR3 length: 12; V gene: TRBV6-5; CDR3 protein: ASSYFPAGYEQY
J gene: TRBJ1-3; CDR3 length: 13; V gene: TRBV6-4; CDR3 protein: ASSEDSSSGNTIY
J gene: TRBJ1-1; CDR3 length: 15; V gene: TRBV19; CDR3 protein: ASSNLRQGAFDTEAF
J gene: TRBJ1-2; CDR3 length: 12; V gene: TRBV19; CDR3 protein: ASTPQRLNYGYT
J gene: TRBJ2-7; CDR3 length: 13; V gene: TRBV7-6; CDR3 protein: ASSLKIGSPYEQY
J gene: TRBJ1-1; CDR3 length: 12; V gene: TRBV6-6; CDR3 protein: ASSYSDNPTEAF
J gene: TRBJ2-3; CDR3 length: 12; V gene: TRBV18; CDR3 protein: ASSQTVSTDTQY
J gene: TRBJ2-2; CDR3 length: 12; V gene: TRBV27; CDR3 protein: ASSSSRSTGELF
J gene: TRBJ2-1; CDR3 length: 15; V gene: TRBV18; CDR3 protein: ASSPITSGRDNNEQF
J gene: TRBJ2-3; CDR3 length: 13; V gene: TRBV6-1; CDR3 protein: ASSVSGGGTDTQY